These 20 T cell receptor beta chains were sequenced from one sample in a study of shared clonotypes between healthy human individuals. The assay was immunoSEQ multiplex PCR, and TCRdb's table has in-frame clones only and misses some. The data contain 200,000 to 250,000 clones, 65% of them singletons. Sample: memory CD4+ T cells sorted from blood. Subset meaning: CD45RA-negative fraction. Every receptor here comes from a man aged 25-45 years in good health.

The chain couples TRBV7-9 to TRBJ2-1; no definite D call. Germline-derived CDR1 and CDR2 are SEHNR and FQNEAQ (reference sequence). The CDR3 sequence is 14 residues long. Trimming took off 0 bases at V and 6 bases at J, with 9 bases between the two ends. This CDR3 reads CASSLASSANEQFF. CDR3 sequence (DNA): TGTGCCAGCAGCTTAGCCTCCAGCGCCAATGAGCAGTTCTTC.

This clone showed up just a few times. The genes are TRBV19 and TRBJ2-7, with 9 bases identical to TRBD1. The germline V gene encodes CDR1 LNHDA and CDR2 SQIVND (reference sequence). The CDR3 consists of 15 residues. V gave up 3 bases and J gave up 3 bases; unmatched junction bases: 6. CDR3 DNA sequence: TGTGCCAGTAGTATTGGTGGGACAGGGTTCTACGAGCAGTACTTC. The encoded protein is CASSIGGTGFYEQYF.

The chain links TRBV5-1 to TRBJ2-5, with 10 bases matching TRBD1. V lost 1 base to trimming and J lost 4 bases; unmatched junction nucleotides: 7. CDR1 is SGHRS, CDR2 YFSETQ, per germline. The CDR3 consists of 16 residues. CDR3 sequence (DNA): TGCGCCAGCAGCTTGACCGGACAGGGGGAGGGAGAGACCCAGTACTTC. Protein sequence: CASSLTGQGEGETQYF.

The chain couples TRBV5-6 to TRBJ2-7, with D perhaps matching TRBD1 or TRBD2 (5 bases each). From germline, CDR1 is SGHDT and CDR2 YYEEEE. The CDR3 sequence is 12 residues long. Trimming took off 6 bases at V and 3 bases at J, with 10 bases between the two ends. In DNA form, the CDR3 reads TGTGCCAGCACCCGGGACGACTACGAGCAGTACTTC. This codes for CASTRDDYEQYF. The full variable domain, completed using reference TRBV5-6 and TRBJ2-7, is DAGVTQSPTHLIKTRGQQVTLRCSPKSGHDTVSWYQQALGQGPQFIFQYYEEEERQRGNFPDRFSGHQFPNYSSELNVNALLLGDSALYLCASTRDDYEQYFGPGTRLTVT.

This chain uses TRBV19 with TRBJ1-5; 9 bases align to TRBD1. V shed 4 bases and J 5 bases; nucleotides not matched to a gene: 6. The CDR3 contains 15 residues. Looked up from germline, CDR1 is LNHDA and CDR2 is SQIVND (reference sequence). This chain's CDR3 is CASSTGQGYHQPQHF. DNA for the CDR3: TGTGCCAGTAGTACCGGACAGGGGTACCATCAGCCCCAGCATTTT.

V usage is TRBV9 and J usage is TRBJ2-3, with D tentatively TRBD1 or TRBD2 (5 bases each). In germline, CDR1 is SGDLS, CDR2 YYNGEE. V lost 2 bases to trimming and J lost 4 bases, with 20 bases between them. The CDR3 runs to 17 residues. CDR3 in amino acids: CASSVTTGTHVADTQYF. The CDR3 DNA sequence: TGTGCCAGCAGCGTCACTACCGGGACCCATGTCGCAGATACGCAGTATTTT. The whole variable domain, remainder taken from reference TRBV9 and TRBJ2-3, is DSGVTQTPKHLITATGQRVTLRCSPRSGDLSVYWYQQSLDQGLQFLIQYYNGEERAKGNILERFSAQQFPDLHSELNLSSLELGDSALYFCASSVTTGTHVADTQYFGPGTRLTVL.

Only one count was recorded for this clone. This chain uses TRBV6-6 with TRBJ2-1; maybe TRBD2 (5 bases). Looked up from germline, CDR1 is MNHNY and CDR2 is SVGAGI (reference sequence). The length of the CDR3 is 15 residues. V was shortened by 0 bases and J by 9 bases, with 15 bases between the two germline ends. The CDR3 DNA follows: TGTGCCAGCAGTTACTCTGAGGGAAATGTGGCTGAGCAGTTCTTC. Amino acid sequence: CASSYSEGNVAEQFF.

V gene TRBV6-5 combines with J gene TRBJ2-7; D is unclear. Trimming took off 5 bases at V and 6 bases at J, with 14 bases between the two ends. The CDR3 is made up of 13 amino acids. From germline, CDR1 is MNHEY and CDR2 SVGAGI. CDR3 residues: CASSPRRQAEQYF. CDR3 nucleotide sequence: TGTGCCAGCAGTCCTCGCCGACAAGCCGAGCAGTACTTC.

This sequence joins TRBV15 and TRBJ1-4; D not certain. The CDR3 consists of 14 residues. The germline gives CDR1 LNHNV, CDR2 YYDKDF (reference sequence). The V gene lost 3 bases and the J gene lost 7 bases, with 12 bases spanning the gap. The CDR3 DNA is TGTGCCACCAGCAGTTGGTCAGTAGGTGAAAAACTGTTTTTT. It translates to CATSSWSVGEKLFF.

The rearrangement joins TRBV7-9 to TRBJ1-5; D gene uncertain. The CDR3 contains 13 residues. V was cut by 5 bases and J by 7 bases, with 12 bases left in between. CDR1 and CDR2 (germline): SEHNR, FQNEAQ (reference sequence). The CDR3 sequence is CASSPPSGQPQHF. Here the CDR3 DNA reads TGTGCCAGCAGCCCCCCCTCGGGCCAGCCCCAGCATTTT.

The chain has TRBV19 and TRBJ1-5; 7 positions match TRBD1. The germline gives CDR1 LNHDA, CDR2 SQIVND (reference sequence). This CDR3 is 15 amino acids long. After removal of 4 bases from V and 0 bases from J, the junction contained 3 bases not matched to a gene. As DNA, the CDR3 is TGTGCCAGTAGTACTCAGGGGGTTAGCAATCAGCCCCAGCATTTT. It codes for CASSTQGVSNQPQHF.

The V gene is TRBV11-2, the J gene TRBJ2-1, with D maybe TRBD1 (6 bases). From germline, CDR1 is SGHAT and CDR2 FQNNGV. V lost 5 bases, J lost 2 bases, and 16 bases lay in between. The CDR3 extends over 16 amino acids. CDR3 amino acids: CASSPANRVTYNEQFF. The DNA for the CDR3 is TGTGCCAGCAGCCCAGCGAACAGGGTTACCTACAATGAGCAGTTCTTC.

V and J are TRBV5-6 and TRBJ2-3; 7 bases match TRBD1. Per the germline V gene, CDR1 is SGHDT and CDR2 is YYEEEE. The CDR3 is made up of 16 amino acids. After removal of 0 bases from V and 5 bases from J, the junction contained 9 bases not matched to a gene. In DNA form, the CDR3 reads TGTGCCAGCAGCTTGGTTGCAGGGGGTTCGGAAGATACGCAGTATTTT. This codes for CASSLVAGGSEDTQYF. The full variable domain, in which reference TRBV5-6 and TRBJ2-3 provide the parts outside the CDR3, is DAGVTQSPTHLIKTRGQQVTLRCSPKSGHDTVSWYQQALGQGPQFIFQYYEEEERQRGNFPDRFSGHQFPNYSSELNVNALLLGDSALYLCASSLVAGGSEDTQYFGPGTRLTVL.

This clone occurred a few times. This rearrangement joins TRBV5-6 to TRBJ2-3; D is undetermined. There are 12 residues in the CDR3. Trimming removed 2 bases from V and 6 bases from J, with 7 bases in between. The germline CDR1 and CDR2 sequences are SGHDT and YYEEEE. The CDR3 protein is CASSFIRDTQYF. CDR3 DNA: TGTGCCAGCAGCTTTATCAGGGATACGCAGTATTTT.

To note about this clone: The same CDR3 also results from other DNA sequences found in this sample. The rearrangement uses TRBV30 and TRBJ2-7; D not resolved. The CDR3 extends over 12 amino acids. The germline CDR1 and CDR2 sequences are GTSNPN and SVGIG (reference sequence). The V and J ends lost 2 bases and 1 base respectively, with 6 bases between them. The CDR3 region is CAWSFRSYEQYF. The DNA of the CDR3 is TGTGCCTGGAGTTTCCGATCCTACGAGCAGTACTTC.

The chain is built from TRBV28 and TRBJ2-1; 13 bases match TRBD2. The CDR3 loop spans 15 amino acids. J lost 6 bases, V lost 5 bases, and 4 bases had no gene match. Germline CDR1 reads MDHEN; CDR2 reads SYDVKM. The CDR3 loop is CASSRTSGRSNEQFF. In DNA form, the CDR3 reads TGTGCCAGCAGTCGGACTAGCGGGAGATCCAATGAGCAGTTCTTC.

This CDR3 reads CASSSTHSYEQYF. The DNA for the CDR3 is TGTGCCAGCAGCTCTACCCACTCCTACGAGCAGTACTTC. This rearrangement joins TRBV7-1 to TRBJ2-7; D remains ambiguous. TRBV7-1 belongs to the ORF category, with a function that is uncertain. CDR3 size: 13 residues. V lost 3 bases, J lost 0 bases, and 6 bases lay in between.

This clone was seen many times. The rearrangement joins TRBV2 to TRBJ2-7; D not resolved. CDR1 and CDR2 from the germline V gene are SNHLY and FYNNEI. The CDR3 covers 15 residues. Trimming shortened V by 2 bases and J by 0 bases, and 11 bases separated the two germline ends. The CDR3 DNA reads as TGTGCCAGCAGTGAATCGAACGTTCCCTCCTACGAGCAGTACTTC. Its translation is CASSESNVPSYEQYF.

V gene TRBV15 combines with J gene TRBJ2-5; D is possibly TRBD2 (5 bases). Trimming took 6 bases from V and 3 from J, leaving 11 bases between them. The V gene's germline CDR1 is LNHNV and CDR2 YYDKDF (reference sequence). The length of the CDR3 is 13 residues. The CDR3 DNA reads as TGTGCCACCAGGCACCTGCGGGAAGAGACCCAGTACTTC. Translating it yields CATRHLREETQYF.

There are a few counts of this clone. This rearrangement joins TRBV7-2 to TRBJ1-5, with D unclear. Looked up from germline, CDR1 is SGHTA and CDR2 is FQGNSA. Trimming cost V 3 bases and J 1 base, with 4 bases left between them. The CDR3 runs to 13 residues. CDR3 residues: CASSFESNQPQHF. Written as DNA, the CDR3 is TGTGCCAGCAGCTTCGAAAGCAATCAGCCCCAGCATTTT.